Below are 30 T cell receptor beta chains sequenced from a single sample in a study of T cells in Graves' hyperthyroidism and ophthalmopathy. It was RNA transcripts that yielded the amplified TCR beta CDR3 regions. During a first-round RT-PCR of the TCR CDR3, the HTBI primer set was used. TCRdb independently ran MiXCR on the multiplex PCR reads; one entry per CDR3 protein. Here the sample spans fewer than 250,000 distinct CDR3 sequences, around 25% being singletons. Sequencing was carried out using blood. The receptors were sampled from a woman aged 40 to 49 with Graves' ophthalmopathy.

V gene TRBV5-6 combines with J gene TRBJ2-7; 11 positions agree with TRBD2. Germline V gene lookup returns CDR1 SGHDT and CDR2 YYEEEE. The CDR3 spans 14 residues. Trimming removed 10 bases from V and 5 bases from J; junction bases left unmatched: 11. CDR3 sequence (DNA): TGTGCCGTCAGCCAGACTAGCGGGACCGACGAGCAGTACTTC. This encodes CAVSQTSGTDEQYF.

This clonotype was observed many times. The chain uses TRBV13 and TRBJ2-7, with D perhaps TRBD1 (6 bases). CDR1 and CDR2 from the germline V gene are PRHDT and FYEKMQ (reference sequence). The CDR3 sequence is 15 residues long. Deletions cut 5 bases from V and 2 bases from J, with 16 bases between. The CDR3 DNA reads TGTGCCAGCAGCACCGGGACATACACCACCTACGAGCAGTACTTC. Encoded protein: CASSTGTYTTYEQYF.

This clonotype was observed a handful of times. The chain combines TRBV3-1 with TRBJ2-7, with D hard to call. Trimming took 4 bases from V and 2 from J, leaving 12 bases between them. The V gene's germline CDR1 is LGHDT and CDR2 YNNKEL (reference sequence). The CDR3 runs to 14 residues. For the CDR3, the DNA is TGTGCCAGCAGCCCCGTAGTGGGAACCTACGAGCAGTACTTC. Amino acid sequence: CASSPVVGTYEQYF.

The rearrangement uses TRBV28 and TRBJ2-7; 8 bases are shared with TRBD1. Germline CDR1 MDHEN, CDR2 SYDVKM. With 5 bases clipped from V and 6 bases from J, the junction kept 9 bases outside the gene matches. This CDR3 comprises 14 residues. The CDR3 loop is CASSRTGKASEQYF. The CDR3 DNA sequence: TGTGCCAGCAGTCGGACAGGGAAGGCCAGCGAGCAGTACTTC.

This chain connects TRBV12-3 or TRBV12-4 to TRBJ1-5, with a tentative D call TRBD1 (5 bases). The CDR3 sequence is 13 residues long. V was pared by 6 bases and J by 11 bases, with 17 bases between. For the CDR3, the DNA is TGTGCCAGCAGACGACAGCTTCCTTCGGCCCAGCATTTT. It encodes CASRRQLPSAQHF.

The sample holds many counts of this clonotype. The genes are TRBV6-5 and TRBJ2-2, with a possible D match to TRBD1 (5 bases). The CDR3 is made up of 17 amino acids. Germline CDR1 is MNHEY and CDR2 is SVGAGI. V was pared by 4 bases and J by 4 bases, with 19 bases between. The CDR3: CASSLLTGVWSTGELFF. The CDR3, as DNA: TGTGCCAGCAGTTTGCTCACAGGCGTATGGAGCACCGGGGAGCTGTTTTTT.

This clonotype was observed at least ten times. CDR3 sequence reads: CASSTIAPGQGAYEQYF. Here the CDR3 DNA reads TGTGCCAGCAGTACAATTGCCCCCGGACAGGGTGCGTACGAGCAGTACTTC. The genes are TRBV28 and TRBJ2-7; 8 bases map to TRBD1. The CDR3 totals 17 residues. V lost 5 bases, J lost 4 bases, and 16 bases stayed unmatched. CDR1 is MDHEN, CDR2 SYDVKM, per germline.

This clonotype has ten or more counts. The CDR3 here is CASSRTPYEQYF. The CDR3 DNA is TGTGCCAGCAGTCGGACCCCTTACGAGCAGTACTTC. The chain combines TRBV28 with TRBJ2-7; D remains ambiguous. The CDR3 is 12 residues long. V lost 5 bases and J 4 bases, leaving 9 bases between the germline ends. Germline loops: CDR1 MDHEN, CDR2 SYDVKM.

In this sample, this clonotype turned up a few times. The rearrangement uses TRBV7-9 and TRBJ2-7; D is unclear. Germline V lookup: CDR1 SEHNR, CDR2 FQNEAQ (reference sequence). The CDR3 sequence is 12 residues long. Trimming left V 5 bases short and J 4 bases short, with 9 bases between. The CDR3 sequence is CASSHPGYEQYF. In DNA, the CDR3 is TGTGCCAGCAGCCACCCCGGATACGAGCAGTACTTC.

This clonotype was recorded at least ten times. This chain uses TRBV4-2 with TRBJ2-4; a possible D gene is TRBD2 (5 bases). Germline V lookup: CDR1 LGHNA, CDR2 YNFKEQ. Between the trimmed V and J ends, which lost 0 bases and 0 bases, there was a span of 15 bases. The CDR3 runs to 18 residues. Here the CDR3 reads CASSQDYASGLAKNIQYF. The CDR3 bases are TGTGCCAGCAGCCAAGATTACGCCAGCGGTCTAGCCAAAAACATTCAGTACTTC.

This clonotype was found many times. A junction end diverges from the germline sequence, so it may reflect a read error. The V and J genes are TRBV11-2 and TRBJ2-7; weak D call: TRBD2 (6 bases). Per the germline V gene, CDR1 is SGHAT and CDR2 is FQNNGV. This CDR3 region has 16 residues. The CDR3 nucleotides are TGCGCCAGCAGCTTAGTAGGGCGGGGAACCTCCTACGAGCAGTACTTC. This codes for CASSLVGRGTSYEQYF.

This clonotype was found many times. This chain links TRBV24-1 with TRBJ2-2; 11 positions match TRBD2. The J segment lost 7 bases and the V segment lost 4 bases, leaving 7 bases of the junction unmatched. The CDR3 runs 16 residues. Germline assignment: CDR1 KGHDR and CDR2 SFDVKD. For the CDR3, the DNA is TGTGCCACCAGTGACGCACTAGCGGGAGAGGTCGGGGAGCTGTTTTTT. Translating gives CATSDALAGEVGELFF.

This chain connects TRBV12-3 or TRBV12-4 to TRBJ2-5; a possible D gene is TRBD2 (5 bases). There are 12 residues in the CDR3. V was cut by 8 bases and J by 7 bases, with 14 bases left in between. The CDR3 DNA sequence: TGTGCCAGCGGACTCAAGTCCGGGACCCAGTACTTC. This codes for CASGLKSGTQYF.

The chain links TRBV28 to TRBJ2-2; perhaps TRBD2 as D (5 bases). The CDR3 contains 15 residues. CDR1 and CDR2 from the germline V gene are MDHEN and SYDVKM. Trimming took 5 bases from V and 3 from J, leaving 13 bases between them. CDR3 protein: CASSLIRLHTGELFF. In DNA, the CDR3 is TGTGCCAGCAGTCTAATACGACTACACACCGGGGAGCTGTTTTTT.

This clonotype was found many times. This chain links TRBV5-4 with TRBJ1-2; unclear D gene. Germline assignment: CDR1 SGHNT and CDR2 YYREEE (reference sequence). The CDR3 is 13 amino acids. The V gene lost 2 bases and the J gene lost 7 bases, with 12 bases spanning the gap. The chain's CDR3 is CASSFGSRSGYTF. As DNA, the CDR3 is TGTGCCAGCAGCTTTGGGTCAAGGTCTGGCTACACCTTC. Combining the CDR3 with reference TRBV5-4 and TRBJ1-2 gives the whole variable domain ETGVTQSPTHLIKTRGQQVTLRCSSQSGHNTVSWYQQALGQGPQFIFQYYREEENGRGNFPPRFSGLQFPNYSSELNVNALELDDSALYLCASSFGSRSGYTFGSGTRLTVV.

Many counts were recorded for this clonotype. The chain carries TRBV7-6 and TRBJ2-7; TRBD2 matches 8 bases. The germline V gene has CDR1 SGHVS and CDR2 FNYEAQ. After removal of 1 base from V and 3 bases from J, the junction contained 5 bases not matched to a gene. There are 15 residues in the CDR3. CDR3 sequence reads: CASSLGAGVFYEQYF. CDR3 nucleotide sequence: TGTGCCAGCAGCTTAGGAGCGGGAGTTTTCTACGAGCAGTACTTC.

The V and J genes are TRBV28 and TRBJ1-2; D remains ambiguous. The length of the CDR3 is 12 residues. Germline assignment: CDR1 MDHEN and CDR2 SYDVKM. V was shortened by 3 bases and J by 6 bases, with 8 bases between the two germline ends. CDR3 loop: CASSFPGNGYTF. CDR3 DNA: TGTGCCAGCAGTTTTCCGGGCAATGGCTACACCTTC.

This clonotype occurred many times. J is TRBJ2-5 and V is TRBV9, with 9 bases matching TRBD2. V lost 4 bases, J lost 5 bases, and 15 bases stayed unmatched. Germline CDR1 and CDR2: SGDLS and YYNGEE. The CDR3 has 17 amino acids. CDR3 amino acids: CASSPGGLAGRGETQYF. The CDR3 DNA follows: TGTGCCAGCAGCCCCGGTGGGCTAGCGGGACGAGGGGAGACCCAGTACTTC.

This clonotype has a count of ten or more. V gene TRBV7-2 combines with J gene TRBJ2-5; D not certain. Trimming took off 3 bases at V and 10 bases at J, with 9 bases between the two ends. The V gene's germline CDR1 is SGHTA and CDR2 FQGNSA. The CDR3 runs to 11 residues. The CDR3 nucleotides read TGTGCCAGCAGCTTTACGGGCCACCAGTACTTC. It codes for CASSFTGHQYF.

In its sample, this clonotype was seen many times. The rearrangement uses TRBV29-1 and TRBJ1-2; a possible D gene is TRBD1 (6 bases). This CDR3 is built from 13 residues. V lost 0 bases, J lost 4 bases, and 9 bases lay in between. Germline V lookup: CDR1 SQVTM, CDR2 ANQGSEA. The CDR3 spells CSVEDPDSYGYTF. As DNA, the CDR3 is TGCAGCGTTGAAGATCCGGACAGCTATGGCTACACCTTC.

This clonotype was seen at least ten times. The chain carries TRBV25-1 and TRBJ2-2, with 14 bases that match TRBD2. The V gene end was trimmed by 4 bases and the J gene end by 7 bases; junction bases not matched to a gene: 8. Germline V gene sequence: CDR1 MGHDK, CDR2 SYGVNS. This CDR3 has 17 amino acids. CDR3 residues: CASSAQTSGRVIGELFF. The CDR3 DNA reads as TGTGCCAGCAGTGCCCAGACTAGCGGGAGGGTTATCGGGGAGCTGTTTTTT.

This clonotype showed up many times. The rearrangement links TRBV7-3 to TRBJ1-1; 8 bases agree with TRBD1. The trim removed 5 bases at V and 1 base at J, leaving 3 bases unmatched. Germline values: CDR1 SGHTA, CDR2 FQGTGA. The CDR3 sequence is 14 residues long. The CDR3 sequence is CASSQTGANTEAFF. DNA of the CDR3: TGTGCCAGCAGCCAGACAGGGGCGAACACTGAAGCTTTCTTT. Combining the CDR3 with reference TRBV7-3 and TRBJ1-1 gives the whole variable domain GAGVSQTPSNKVTEKGKYVELRCDPISGHTALYWYRQSLGQGPEFLIYFQGTGAADDSGLPNDRFFAVRPEGSVSTLKIQRTERGDSAVYLCASSQTGANTEAFFGQGTRLTVV.

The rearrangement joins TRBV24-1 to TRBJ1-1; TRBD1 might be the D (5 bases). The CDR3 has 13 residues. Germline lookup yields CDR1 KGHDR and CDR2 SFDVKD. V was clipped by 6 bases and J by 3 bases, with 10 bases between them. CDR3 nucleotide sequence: TGTGCCACCAGTTCCAGGGACCACACTGAAGCTTTCTTT. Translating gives CATSSRDHTEAFF.

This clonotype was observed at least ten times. As DNA, the CDR3 is TGTGCCAGCAGCGCCGCAGGGGGTAGGCAAGAGACCCAGTACTTC. Protein sequence: CASSAAGGRQETQYF. The rearrangement uses TRBV28 and TRBJ2-5, with 7 bases that match TRBD1. CDR1 and CDR2 from the germline V gene are MDHEN and SYDVKM. Germline trimming cut 6 bases from V and 2 bases from J; bases unmatched to any gene: 9. The CDR3 is 15 residues long.

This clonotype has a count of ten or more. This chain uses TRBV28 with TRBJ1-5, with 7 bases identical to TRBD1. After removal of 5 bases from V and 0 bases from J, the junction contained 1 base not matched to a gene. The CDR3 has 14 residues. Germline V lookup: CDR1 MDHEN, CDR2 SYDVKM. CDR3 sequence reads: CASSGTDSNQPQHF. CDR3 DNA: TGTGCCAGCAGTGGGACAGATAGCAATCAGCCCCAGCATTTT.

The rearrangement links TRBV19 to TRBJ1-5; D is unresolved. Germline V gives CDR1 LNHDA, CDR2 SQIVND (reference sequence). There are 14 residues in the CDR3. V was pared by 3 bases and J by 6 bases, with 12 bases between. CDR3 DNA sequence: TGTGCCAGTAGTATTTTTGGGGTGTCTCAGCCCCAGCATTTT. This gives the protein CASSIFGVSQPQHF.

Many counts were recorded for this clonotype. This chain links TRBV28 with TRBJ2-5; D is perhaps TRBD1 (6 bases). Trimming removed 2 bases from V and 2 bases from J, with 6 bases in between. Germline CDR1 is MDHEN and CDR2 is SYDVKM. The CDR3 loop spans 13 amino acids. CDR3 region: CASSLRGQETQYF. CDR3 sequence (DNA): TGTGCCAGCAGTTTAAGGGGGCAAGAGACCCAGTACTTC. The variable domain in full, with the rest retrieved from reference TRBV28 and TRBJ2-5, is DVKVTQSSRYLVKRTGEKVFLECVQDMDHENMFWYRQDPGLGLRLIYFSYDVKMKEKGDIPEGYSVSREKKERFSLILESASTNQTSMYLCASSLRGQETQYFGPGTRLLVL.

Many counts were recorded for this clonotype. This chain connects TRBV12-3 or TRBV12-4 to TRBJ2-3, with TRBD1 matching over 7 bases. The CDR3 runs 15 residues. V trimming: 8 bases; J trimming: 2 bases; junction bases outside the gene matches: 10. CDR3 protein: CASAHPGTDTDTQYF. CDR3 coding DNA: TGTGCCAGCGCCCATCCGGGGACAGACACAGATACGCAGTATTTT.

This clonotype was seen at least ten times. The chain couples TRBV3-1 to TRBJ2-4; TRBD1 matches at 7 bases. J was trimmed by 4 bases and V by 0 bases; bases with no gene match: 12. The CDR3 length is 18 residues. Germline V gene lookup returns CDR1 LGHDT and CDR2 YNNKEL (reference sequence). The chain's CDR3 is CASSQDRDRVGFKNIQYF. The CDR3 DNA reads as TGTGCCAGCAGCCAAGATCGCGACAGGGTTGGGTTTAAAAACATTCAGTACTTC.

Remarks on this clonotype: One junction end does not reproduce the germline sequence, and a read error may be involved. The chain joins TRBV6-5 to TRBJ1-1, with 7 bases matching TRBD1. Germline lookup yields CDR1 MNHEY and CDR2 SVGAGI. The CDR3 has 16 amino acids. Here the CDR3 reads CASSYSWVQGRSEAYF. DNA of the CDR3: TGTGCCAGCAGTTACTCGTGGGTACAGGGGAGGTCTGAAGCTTACTTT.